Here is one TCR beta chain with its context. Method: immunoSEQ multiplex PCR; TCRdb's copy keeps in-frame clones and lacks some. Of around 300,000 clones in the sample, about 90% are singletons; the top ten hold around 4.4%. The cohort comprised adults aged roughly 18 to 95 years residing in about 25 US areas. The data derive from a study of blood T cell repertoires in COVID-19. The germline CDR1 and CDR2 sequences are MGHRA and YSYEKL. V gave up 0 bases and J gave up 5 bases, with 13 bases separating them. The CDR3 totals 15 residues. The clonotype was recovered from a woman under 30 with acute COVID-19. The V and J genes are TRBV4-1 and TRBJ1-1; D perhaps matches TRBD1 (5 bases). The sample consisted of PBMCs or T cells enriched from blood (not recorded which). The CDR3 here is CASSQDGGGRTEAFF. DNA of the CDR3: TGCGCCAGCAGCCAAGATGGGGGGGGGAGAACTGAAGCTTTCTTT.